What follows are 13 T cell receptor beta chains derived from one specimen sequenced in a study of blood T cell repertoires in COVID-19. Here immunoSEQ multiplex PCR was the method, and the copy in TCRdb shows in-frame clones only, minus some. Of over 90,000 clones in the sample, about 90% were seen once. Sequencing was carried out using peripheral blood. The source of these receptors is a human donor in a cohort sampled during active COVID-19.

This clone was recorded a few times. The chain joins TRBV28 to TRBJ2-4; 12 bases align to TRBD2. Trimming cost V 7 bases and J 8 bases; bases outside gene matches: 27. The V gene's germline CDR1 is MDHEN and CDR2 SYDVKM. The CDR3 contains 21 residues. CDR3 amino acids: CASKGDTAAALSSGRADIQYF. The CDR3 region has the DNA TGTGCCAGCAAAGGGGACACGGCCGCCGCGCTCTCTAGCGGGAGGGCTGACATTCAGTACTTC.

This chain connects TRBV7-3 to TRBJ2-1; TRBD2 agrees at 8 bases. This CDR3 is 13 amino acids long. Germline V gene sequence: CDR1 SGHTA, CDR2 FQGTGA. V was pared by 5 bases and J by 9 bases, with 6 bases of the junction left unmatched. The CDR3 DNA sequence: TGTGCCAGCAGCAAGACTAGCGCGAGTGAGCAGTTCTTC. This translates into CASSKTSASEQFF.

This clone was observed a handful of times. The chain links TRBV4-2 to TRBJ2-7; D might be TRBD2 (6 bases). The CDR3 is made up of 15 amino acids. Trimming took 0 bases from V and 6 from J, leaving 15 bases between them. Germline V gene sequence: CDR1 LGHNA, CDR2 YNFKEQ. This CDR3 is CASSQDPSGRAEQYF. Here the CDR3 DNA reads TGTGCCAGCAGCCAAGACCCTTCCGGGAGAGCCGAGCAGTACTTC.

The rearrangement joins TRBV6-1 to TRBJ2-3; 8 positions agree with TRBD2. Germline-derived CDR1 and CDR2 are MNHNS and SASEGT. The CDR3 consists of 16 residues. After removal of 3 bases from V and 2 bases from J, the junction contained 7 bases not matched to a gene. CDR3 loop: CASSERAGANTDTQYF. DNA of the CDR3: TGTGCCAGCAGTGAGAGAGCGGGGGCAAACACAGATACGCAGTATTTT.

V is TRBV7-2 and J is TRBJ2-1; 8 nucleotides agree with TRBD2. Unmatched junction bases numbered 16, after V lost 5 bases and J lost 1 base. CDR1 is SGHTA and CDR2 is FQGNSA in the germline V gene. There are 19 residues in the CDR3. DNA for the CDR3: TGTGCCAGCAGCCAAAGACCGTTACGGACTAGCACGTCCTACAATGAGCAGTTCTTC. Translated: CASSQRPLRTSTSYNEQFF.

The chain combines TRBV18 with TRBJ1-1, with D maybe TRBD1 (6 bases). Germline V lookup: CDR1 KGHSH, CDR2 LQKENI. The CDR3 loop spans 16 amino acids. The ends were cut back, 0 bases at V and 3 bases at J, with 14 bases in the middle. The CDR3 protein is CASSPPSQRGHTEAFF. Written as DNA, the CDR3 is TGTGCCAGCTCACCACCGAGTCAGCGGGGGCACACTGAAGCTTTCTTT. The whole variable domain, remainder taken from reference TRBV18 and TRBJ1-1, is NAGVMQNPRHLVRRRGQEARLRCSPMKGHSHVYWYRQLPEEGLKFMVYLQKENIIDESGMPKERFSAEFPKEGPSILRIQQVVRGDSAAYFCASSPPSQRGHTEAFFGQGTRLTVV.

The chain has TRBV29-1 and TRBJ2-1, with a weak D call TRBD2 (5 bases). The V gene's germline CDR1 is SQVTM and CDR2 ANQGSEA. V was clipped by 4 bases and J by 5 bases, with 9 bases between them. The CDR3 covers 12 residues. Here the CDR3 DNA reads TGCAGCGTTGTAGGAGGTAACAATGAGCAGTTCTTC. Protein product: CSVVGGNNEQFF.

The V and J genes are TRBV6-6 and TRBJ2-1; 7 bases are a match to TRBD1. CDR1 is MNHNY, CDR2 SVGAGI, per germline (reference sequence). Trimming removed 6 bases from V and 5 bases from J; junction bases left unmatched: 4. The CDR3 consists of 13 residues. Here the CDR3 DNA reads TGTGCCAGCAGCAAGGGACAGCACAATGAGCAGTTCTTC. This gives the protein CASSKGQHNEQFF.

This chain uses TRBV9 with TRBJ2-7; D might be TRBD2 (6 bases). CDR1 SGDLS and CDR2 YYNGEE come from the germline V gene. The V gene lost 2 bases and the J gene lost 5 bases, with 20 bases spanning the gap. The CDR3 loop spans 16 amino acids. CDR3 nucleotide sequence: TGTGCCAGCAGCGTTAGCGGTGCCGGTTTAGTAAACGAGCAGTACTTC. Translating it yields CASSVSGAGLVNEQYF.

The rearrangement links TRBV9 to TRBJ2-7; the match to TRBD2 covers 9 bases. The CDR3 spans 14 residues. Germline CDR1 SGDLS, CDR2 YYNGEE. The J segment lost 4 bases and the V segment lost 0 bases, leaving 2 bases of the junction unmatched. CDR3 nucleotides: TGTGCCAGCAGCGTAGGCGGGGGGGCTTACGAGCAGTACTTC. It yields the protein CASSVGGGAYEQYF.

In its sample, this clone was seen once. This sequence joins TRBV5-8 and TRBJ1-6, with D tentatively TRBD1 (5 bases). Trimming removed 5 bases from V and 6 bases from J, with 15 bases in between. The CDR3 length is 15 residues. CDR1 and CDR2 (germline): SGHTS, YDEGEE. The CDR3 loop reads CASRERTSRNSPLHF. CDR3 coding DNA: TGTGCCAGCAGAGAGAGGACAAGTCGTAATTCACCCCTCCACTTT.

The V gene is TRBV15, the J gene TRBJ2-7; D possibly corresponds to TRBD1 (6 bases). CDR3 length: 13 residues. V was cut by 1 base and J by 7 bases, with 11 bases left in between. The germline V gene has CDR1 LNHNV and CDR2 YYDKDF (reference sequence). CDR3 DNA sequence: TGTGCCACCAGCAGAGTTTTAAGGGGGGAGCAGTACTTC. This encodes CATSRVLRGEQYF.

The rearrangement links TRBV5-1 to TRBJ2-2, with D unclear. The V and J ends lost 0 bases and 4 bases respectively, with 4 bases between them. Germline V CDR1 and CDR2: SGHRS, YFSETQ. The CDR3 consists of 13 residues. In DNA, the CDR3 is TGCGCCAGCAGCTTGGCATTCACCGGGGAGCTGTTTTTT. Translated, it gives CASSLAFTGELFF.